The rows below give T cell receptor beta chains drawn from one sample of a study of T cells in tuberculosis. This table comes from immunoSEQ multiplex PCR, and its TCRdb copy is limited to in-frame clones, with some not included. The repertoire has tens of thousands of clones, approximately 86% of them found once; the top ten carry more than 12%. The sample was PBMCs, taken at tuberculosis diagnosis. The receptor source for this set is an adult with tuberculosis. CDR3s include the opening cysteine and the closing phenylalanine or tryptophan. Fields, in order: clone size, D gene, V gene, J gene, CDR3 protein, CDR3 DNA. A D gene is named only where the DNA matches it firmly. Clone size is shown for a subset of rows, as once, few, many or a class of expanded clone.

clone size: .; D gene: .; V gene: TRBV5-1; J gene: TRBJ2-1; CDR3 protein: CASSLALQRSLVNEQFF; CDR3 DNA: TGCGCCAGCAGCTTGGCCCTTCAGCGGTCACTGGTGAATGAGCAGTTCTTC
clone size: .; D gene: TRBD2; V gene: TRBV7-3; J gene: TRBJ2-7; CDR3 protein: CASSPGTSGLVEQYF; CDR3 DNA: TGTGCCAGCAGTCCCGGGACTAGCGGGTTGGTGGAGCAGTACTTC
clone size: once; D gene: TRBD1; V gene: TRBV10-1; J gene: TRBJ2-2; CDR3 protein: CASSRDRGPGELFF; CDR3 DNA: TGCGCCAGCAGCCGAGACAGGGGGCCAGGGGAGCTGTTTTTT
clone size: .; D gene: .; V gene: TRBV6-1; J gene: TRBJ2-5; CDR3 protein: CASTQIRQETQYF; CDR3 DNA: TGTGCCAGCACCCAGATCCGCCAAGAGACCCAGTACTTC
clone size: .; D gene: .; V gene: TRBV6-5; J gene: TRBJ1-2; CDR3 protein: CASSYRGSGGAGYTF; CDR3 DNA: TGTGCCAGCAGTTACAGGGGCAGCGGAGGGGCGGGCTACACCTTC
clone size: .; D gene: TRBD2; V gene: TRBV27; J gene: TRBJ2-7; CDR3 protein: CASSSRLAGPHKPYEQYF; CDR3 DNA: TGTGCCAGCAGCTCAAGACTAGCGGGCCCCCATAAACCTTACGAGCAGTACTTC
clone size: .; D gene: .; V gene: TRBV4-3; J gene: TRBJ2-3; CDR3 protein: CASSQVGGGLTDTQYF; CDR3 DNA: TGCGCCAGCAGCCAAGTGGGGGGGGGCCTCACAGATACGCAGTATTTT
clone size: .; D gene: .; V gene: TRBV9; J gene: TRBJ2-2; CDR3 protein: CASSRKRGTGELFF; CDR3 DNA: TGTGCCAGCAGCAGAAAACGAGGCACCGGGGAGCTGTTTTTT
clone size: .; D gene: .; V gene: TRBV7-9; J gene: TRBJ2-4; CDR3 protein: CASSNSIRERDIQYF; CDR3 DNA: TGTGCCAGCAGCAATTCAATCAGGGAAAGGGACATTCAGTACTTC
clone size: .; D gene: .; V gene: TRBV2; J gene: TRBJ1-5; CDR3 protein: CASSAEPLQPQHF; CDR3 DNA: TGTGCCAGCAGTGCTGAGCCGCTACAGCCCCAGCATTTT
clone size: .; D gene: .; V gene: TRBV29-1; J gene: TRBJ2-3; CDR3 protein: CSVAPPGVIEDTQYF; CDR3 DNA: TGCAGCGTGGCCCCCCCGGGGGTTATTGAAGATACGCAGTATTTT
clone size: .; D gene: .; V gene: TRBV7-6; J gene: TRBJ2-1; CDR3 protein: CASSLGSGQIDNEQFF; CDR3 DNA: TGTGCCAGCAGCTTAGGATCCGGACAGATTGACAATGAGCAGTTCTTC
clone size: .; D gene: TRBD1; V gene: TRBV18; J gene: TRBJ2-1; CDR3 protein: CASSPTSGQGPNEQFF; CDR3 DNA: TGTGCCAGCTCACCTACTTCGGGACAGGGGCCCAATGAGCAGTTCTTC
clone size: .; D gene: TRBD2; V gene: TRBV6-5; J gene: TRBJ2-3; CDR3 protein: CASSYLTSGGSVAQYF; CDR3 DNA: TGTGCCAGCAGTTACCTCACTAGCGGGGGGTCGGTCGCGCAGTATTTT
clone size: .; D gene: .; V gene: TRBV7-3; J gene: TRBJ2-3; CDR3 protein: CASSFGQNTDTQYF; CDR3 DNA: TGTGCCAGCAGCTTTGGACAGAACACAGATACGCAGTATTTT
clone size: .; D gene: .; V gene: TRBV5-5; J gene: TRBJ2-3; CDR3 protein: CASSPRATSTDTQYF; CDR3 DNA: TGTGCCAGCAGCCCTAGAGCAACTAGCACAGATACGCAGTATTTT
clone size: .; D gene: TRBD1; V gene: TRBV6-5; J gene: TRBJ1-2; CDR3 protein: CASNTGQGYYGYTF; CDR3 DNA: TGTGCCAGCAATACGGGACAGGGGTACTATGGCTACACCTTC
clone size: .; D gene: .; V gene: TRBV20-1; J gene: TRBJ1-1; CDR3 protein: CSASGGGRAFF; CDR3 DNA: TGCAGTGCTAGTGGGGGGGGCCGAGCTTTCTTT
clone size: medium-sized; D gene: .; V gene: TRBV29-1; J gene: TRBJ2-3; CDR3 protein: CSVDFQGSHTDTQYF; CDR3 DNA: TGCAGCGTTGATTTCCAGGGAAGTCACACAGATACGCAGTATTTT
clone size: .; D gene: TRBD1; V gene: TRBV29-1; J gene: TRBJ2-1; CDR3 protein: CSVDRTGRNEQFF; CDR3 DNA: TGCAGCGTTGACAGGACAGGGAGGAATGAGCAGTTCTTC
clone size: .; D gene: TRBD1; V gene: TRBV6-1; J gene: TRBJ2-7; CDR3 protein: CASSAGGARLSYEQYF; CDR3 DNA: TGTGCCAGCAGTGCAGGGGGCGCACGGTTGTCCTACGAGCAGTACTTC
clone size: few; D gene: .; V gene: TRBV19; J gene: TRBJ1-2; CDR3 protein: CASSIDRTLAGSYTF; CDR3 DNA: TGTGCCAGTAGTATAGACCGGACACTCGCGGGGTCCTACACCTTC